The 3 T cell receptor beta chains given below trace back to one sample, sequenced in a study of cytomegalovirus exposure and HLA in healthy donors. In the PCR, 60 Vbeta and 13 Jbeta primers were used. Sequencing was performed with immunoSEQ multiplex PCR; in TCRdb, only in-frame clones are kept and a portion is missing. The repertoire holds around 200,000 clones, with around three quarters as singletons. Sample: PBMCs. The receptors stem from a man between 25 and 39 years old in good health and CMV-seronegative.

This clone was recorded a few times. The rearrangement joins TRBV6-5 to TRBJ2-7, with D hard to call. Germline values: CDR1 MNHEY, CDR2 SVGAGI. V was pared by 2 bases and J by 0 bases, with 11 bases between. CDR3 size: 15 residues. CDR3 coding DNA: TGTGCCAGCAGTTACGGGCATATAGGCTCCTACGAGCAGTACTTC. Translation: CASSYGHIGSYEQYF.

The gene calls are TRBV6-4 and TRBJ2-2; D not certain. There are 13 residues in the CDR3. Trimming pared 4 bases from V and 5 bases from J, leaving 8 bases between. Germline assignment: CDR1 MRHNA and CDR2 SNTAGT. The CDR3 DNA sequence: TGTGCCAGCAGTGTATCGGTGACCGGGGAGCTGTTTTTT. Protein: CASSVSVTGELFF.

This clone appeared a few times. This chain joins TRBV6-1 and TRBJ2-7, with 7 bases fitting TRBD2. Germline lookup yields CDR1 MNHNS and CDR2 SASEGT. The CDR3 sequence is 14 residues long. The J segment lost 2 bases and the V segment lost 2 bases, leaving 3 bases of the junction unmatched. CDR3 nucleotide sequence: TGTGCCAGCAGTGAAACTAGCGAGCCCTACGAGCAGTACTTC. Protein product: CASSETSEPYEQYF.